A selection of T cell receptor beta chains follows, all from one sample in a study of identical twins. TCRdb used MiXCR to reprocess the 5' RACE reads, holding one entry per CDR3 protein. Here the sample spans 640,000 or so distinct CDR3 sequences, roughly 6% being singletons. The sequenced sample was naive T cells sorted from blood. The receptors originated from a man in his late teens or twenties in good health. The CDR3 runs from the conserved cysteine through the conserved F or W. The order of the fields is clone size, D gene, J gene, V gene, CDR3 length, CDR3 protein, CDR3 DNA. The D gene is left open where the match is weak. Not all rows give a size; the values are once, few, many and, for expanded clones, a class.

clone_size: many
d_call: TRBD1
j_call: TRBJ2-5
v_call: TRBV24-1
cdr3_length: 16
cdr3_aa: CATSDPWTGRGETQYF
cdr3_nt: TGTGCCACCAGTGATCCCTGGACAGGCAGAGGAGAGACCCAGTACTTC

clone_size: few
d_call: -
j_call: TRBJ2-1
v_call: TRBV2
cdr3_length: 15
cdr3_aa: CASSLTGVPYNEQFF
cdr3_nt: TGTGCCAGCAGTTTGACTGGGGTCCCCTACAATGAGCAGTTCTTC

clone_size: -
d_call: TRBD2
j_call: TRBJ2-1
v_call: TRBV7-2
cdr3_length: 15
cdr3_aa: CASSRPGLAGSEQFF
cdr3_nt: TGTGCCAGCAGCCGACCGGGACTAGCGGGAAGTGAGCAGTTCTTC

clone_size: -
d_call: -
j_call: TRBJ2-5
v_call: TRBV7-2
cdr3_length: 13
cdr3_aa: CASSQPGQETQYF
cdr3_nt: TGTGCCAGCAGCCAACCCGGGCAAGAGACCCAGTACTTC

clone_size: many
d_call: -
j_call: TRBJ2-3
v_call: TRBV29-1
cdr3_length: 13
cdr3_aa: CSVEGRSTDTQYF
cdr3_nt: TGCAGCGTTGAAGGTCGGAGCACAGATACGCAGTATTTT

clone_size: many
d_call: TRBD1
j_call: TRBJ2-3
v_call: TRBV6-1
cdr3_length: 15
cdr3_aa: CASGARDRVLDTQYF
cdr3_nt: TGTGCCAGCGGTGCCAGGGACAGGGTTCTCGATACGCAGTATTTT

clone_size: few
d_call: -
j_call: TRBJ1-1
v_call: TRBV6-1
cdr3_length: 13
cdr3_aa: CASSPALNTEAFF
cdr3_nt: TGTGCCAGCAGTCCTGCCCTGAACACTGAAGCTTTCTTT

clone_size: many
d_call: -
j_call: TRBJ1-4
v_call: TRBV4-2
cdr3_length: 17
cdr3_aa: CASSQESRGGTNEKLFF
cdr3_nt: TGTGCCAGCAGCCAAGAGTCCAGGGGTGGGACTAATGAAAAACTGTTTTTT

clone_size: -
d_call: -
j_call: TRBJ2-1
v_call: TRBV3-1
cdr3_length: 12
cdr3_aa: CASSREGVYPFF
cdr3_nt: TGTGCCAGCAGCCGAGAGGGTGTATACCCGTTCTTC

clone_size: -
d_call: -
j_call: TRBJ2-1
v_call: TRBV14
cdr3_length: 14
cdr3_aa: CASSQESRINEQFF
cdr3_nt: TGTGCCAGCAGCCAAGAGTCTAGAATCAATGAGCAGTTCTTC

clone_size: many
d_call: TRBD2
j_call: TRBJ2-3
v_call: TRBV4-2
cdr3_length: 16
cdr3_aa: CASSPGTSGSTDTQYF
cdr3_nt: TGCGCCAGCAGCCCAGGGACTAGCGGAAGCACAGATACGCAGTATTTT

clone_size: many
d_call: -
j_call: TRBJ2-1
v_call: TRBV29-1
cdr3_length: 11
cdr3_aa: CSVKGGNEQFF
cdr3_nt: TGCAGCGTAAAAGGGGGCAATGAGCAGTTCTTC

clone_size: few
d_call: -
j_call: TRBJ2-1
v_call: TRBV20-1
cdr3_length: 12
cdr3_aa: CSARGRSGEQFF
cdr3_nt: TGCAGTGCTAGGGGGAGGAGCGGTGAGCAGTTCTTC

clone_size: few
d_call: -
j_call: TRBJ1-1
v_call: TRBV6-1
cdr3_length: 12
cdr3_aa: CASNPEGSEAFF
cdr3_nt: TGTGCCAGCAATCCAGAGGGAAGTGAAGCTTTCTTT

clone_size: few
d_call: TRBD1
j_call: TRBJ1-1
v_call: TRBV4-1
cdr3_length: 17
cdr3_aa: CASSLSRDRGLNTEAFF
cdr3_nt: TGCGCCAGCAGTCTGTCCCGGGACAGGGGTTTGAACACTGAAGCTTTCTTT

clone_size: -
d_call: -
j_call: TRBJ1-5
v_call: TRBV12-3/TRBV12-4
cdr3_length: 12
cdr3_aa: CASSPPRRPQHF
cdr3_nt: TGTGCCAGCAGTCCCCCACGCAGGCCCCAGCATTTT

clone_size: many
d_call: -
j_call: TRBJ1-5
v_call: TRBV10-3
cdr3_length: 14
cdr3_aa: CAISEPEHSQPQHF
cdr3_nt: TGTGCCATCAGTGAGCCCGAGCACAGTCAGCCCCAGCATTTT

clone_size: many
d_call: TRBD2
j_call: TRBJ2-3
v_call: TRBV5-1
cdr3_length: 15
cdr3_aa: CASAREGPPMDTQYF
cdr3_nt: TGCGCCAGCGCGAGGGAGGGCCCTCCTATGGATACGCAGTATTTT

clone_size: many
d_call: -
j_call: TRBJ2-3
v_call: TRBV7-9
cdr3_length: 15
cdr3_aa: CASSFSRERTDTQYF
cdr3_nt: TGTGCCAGCAGCTTTTCCCGGGAACGTACAGATACGCAGTATTTT

clone_size: -
d_call: -
j_call: TRBJ1-3
v_call: TRBV12-3/TRBV12-4
cdr3_length: 14
cdr3_aa: CASSQAGVGNTIYF
cdr3_nt: TGTGCCAGCAGTCAAGCAGGGGTCGGAAACACCATATATTTT

clone_size: few
d_call: -
j_call: TRBJ2-6
v_call: TRBV10-3
cdr3_length: 16
cdr3_aa: CAISDRTGSGANVLTF
cdr3_nt: TGTGCCATCAGTGATCGGACTGGATCTGGGGCCAACGTCCTGACTTTC

clone_size: many
d_call: -
j_call: TRBJ2-1
v_call: TRBV29-1
cdr3_length: 17
cdr3_aa: CSVEGMIGGFSYNEQFF
cdr3_nt: TGCAGCGTTGAAGGAATGATCGGAGGTTTTTCCTACAATGAGCAGTTCTTC

clone_size: many
d_call: TRBD2
j_call: TRBJ2-1
v_call: TRBV27
cdr3_length: 17
cdr3_aa: CASSPFSQAGSINEQFF
cdr3_nt: TGTGCCAGCAGCCCTTTTAGTCAAGCGGGATCTATTAATGAGCAGTTCTTC

clone_size: many
d_call: -
j_call: TRBJ2-3
v_call: TRBV14
cdr3_length: 15
cdr3_aa: CASSQEDYPTDTQYF
cdr3_nt: TGTGCCAGCAGCCAAGAGGACTATCCCACAGATACGCAGTATTTT

clone_size: few
d_call: -
j_call: TRBJ2-3
v_call: TRBV15
cdr3_length: 12
cdr3_aa: CATSTGTDTQYF
cdr3_nt: TGTGCCACCTCCACTGGCACAGATACGCAGTATTTT

clone_size: -
d_call: TRBD1
j_call: TRBJ1-1
v_call: TRBV12-3/TRBV12-4
cdr3_length: 16
cdr3_aa: CASTYGTGGETTEAFF
cdr3_nt: TGTGCCAGCACTTACGGGACAGGGGGCGAGACCACTGAAGCTTTCTTT

clone_size: few
d_call: TRBD1
j_call: TRBJ2-7
v_call: TRBV12-3/TRBV12-4
cdr3_length: 13
cdr3_aa: CASSHDRGGEQYF
cdr3_nt: TGTGCCAGCAGCCACGACAGGGGAGGCGAGCAGTACTTC

clone_size: many
d_call: TRBD2
j_call: TRBJ2-3
v_call: TRBV10-3
cdr3_length: 13
cdr3_aa: CAIKGLAPDTQYF
cdr3_nt: TGTGCCATCAAGGGACTAGCCCCAGATACGCAGTATTTT

clone_size: many
d_call: -
j_call: TRBJ2-3
v_call: TRBV6-5
cdr3_length: 16
cdr3_aa: CASSYFGRGVTDTQYF
cdr3_nt: TGTGCCAGCAGTTACTTTGGCAGGGGAGTGACAGATACGCAGTATTTT

clone_size: few
d_call: -
j_call: TRBJ2-7
v_call: TRBV19
cdr3_length: 14
cdr3_aa: CASSIRPGGNEQYF
cdr3_nt: TGTGCCAGTAGTATCCGGCCGGGGGGCAACGAGCAGTACTTC

clone_size: many
d_call: -
j_call: TRBJ1-5
v_call: TRBV20-1
cdr3_length: 15
cdr3_aa: CSARRWFGFDQPQHF
cdr3_nt: TGCAGTGCTAGGAGGTGGTTTGGTTTCGATCAGCCCCAGCATTTT

clone_size: many
d_call: -
j_call: TRBJ1-2
v_call: TRBV6-6
cdr3_length: 13
cdr3_aa: CASTGSQYYGYTF
cdr3_nt: TGTGCCAGCACGGGCAGTCAATACTATGGCTACACCTTC

clone_size: many
d_call: -
j_call: TRBJ2-5
v_call: TRBV5-4
cdr3_length: 14
cdr3_aa: CASSWDEALETQYF
cdr3_nt: TGTGCCAGCAGCTGGGACGAAGCTTTGGAGACCCAGTACTTC

clone_size: many
d_call: TRBD2
j_call: TRBJ2-3
v_call: TRBV24-1
cdr3_length: 16
cdr3_aa: CATSALSGSKTDTQYF
cdr3_nt: TGTGCCACCAGTGCTTTGAGCGGGAGTAAGACAGATACGCAGTATTTT

clone_size: -
d_call: -
j_call: TRBJ2-6
v_call: TRBV6-1
cdr3_length: 14
cdr3_aa: CASSETISANVLTF
cdr3_nt: TGTGCCAGCAGTGAAACGATTTCAGCCAACGTCCTGACTTTC

clone_size: few
d_call: -
j_call: TRBJ2-7
v_call: TRBV27
cdr3_length: 15
cdr3_aa: CASSLGGGPGNEQYF
cdr3_nt: TGTGCCAGCAGTTTGGGAGGGGGCCCAGGAAATGAGCAGTACTTC

clone_size: -
d_call: -
j_call: TRBJ2-1
v_call: TRBV7-9
cdr3_length: 12
cdr3_aa: CASSVRLNEQFF
cdr3_nt: TGTGCCAGCAGTGTTCGACTCAATGAGCAGTTCTTC

clone_size: -
d_call: TRBD2
j_call: TRBJ2-7
v_call: TRBV28
cdr3_length: 14
cdr3_aa: CASSLRTSDNEQYF
cdr3_nt: TGTGCCAGCAGTTTAAGGACTAGCGACAATGAGCAGTACTTC

clone_size: many
d_call: -
j_call: TRBJ1-5
v_call: TRBV12-3/TRBV12-4
cdr3_length: 11
cdr3_aa: CASSSGVSQHF
cdr3_nt: TGTGCCAGCAGCTCGGGCGTGTCCCAGCATTTT

clone_size: few
d_call: -
j_call: TRBJ2-7
v_call: TRBV11-2
cdr3_length: 13
cdr3_aa: CASSPRTGPEQYF
cdr3_nt: TGTGCCAGCAGCCCTCGGACGGGCCCGGAGCAGTACTTC

clone_size: many
d_call: -
j_call: TRBJ1-1
v_call: TRBV7-9
cdr3_length: 16
cdr3_aa: CASSPGGGGLGTEAFF
cdr3_nt: TGTGCCAGCAGCCCCGGGGGGGGAGGGCTCGGCACTGAAGCTTTCTTT

clone_size: few
d_call: TRBD2
j_call: TRBJ2-7
v_call: TRBV7-2
cdr3_length: 17
cdr3_aa: CASSLARSGRASYEQYF
cdr3_nt: TGTGCCAGCAGCTTAGCGCGGAGCGGGAGGGCCTCCTACGAGCAGTACTTC

clone_size: many
d_call: TRBD1
j_call: TRBJ1-2
v_call: TRBV20-1
cdr3_length: 15
cdr3_aa: CSAATGQGLLYGYTF
cdr3_nt: TGCAGTGCTGCCACAGGACAGGGTCTACTCTATGGCTACACCTTC